The entry below describes one T cell receptor (beta chain). The target of this receptor is not known. No base-level quality is on record; no much larger clone is a single base apart. Healthy humans were used as donors in the study. The method was the immunoSEQ multiplex PCR assay. The table comes from immuneACCESS by way of TCRdb, which keeps in-frame sequences with V and J called. Part of the clones is missing from these tables; in studies checked, under half for an unresolved V gene and the rest for unknown reasons. In all, the sample holds more than 20,000 clones, and under 95% of those were seen once. The ten most abundant clones make up about 0.9% of the sample. This record comes from a study of T cell repertoires and Cas9 in healthy adults (dated by TCRdb to 2016 to 2019). The study in broad terms: SpCas9-reactive T cells were characterized for multi-effector potency, cytotoxicity and lineage determination within the CD4 and CD8 compartments. The study looked at preexisting T cell immunity to the Streptococcus pyogenes Cas9 nuclease (SpCas9), which is used in CRISPR gene editing.

The paper as a whole reports these results and caveats: In vitro, the proliferation and function of SpCas9-reactive effector T cells were reported to be mitigated by SpCas9-reactive regulatory T cells.

V loses 1 base of germline sequence and J loses 1 base, and the interval between the two ends is 10 bases. Taken from cysteine to phenylalanine, the CDR3 has 15 residues. Only CDR3 DNA is held: 45 bases, read in frame from base 1. Looking up the germline V gene (reference sequence) yields CDR1 SEHNR and CDR2 FQNEAQ. This TCR was sampled from a human donor in good health. Recombination linked TRBV7-9 to TRBJ1-1; the D segment could be TRBD1, given 5 matching bases. The source material was CD4+ effector T cells (CD127+, CD25-, CD137-, CD154-) from PBMCs; culture status not recorded. The CDR3 in this case is CASSLGMGGNTEAFF. The base sequence is TGTGCCAGCAGCTTAGGAATGGGGGGGAACACTGAAGCTTTCTTT.